One and the same sample provided the 8 T cell receptor beta chains below, sequenced in a study of OX40 agonist ivuxolimab in advanced cancers. The assay was immunoSEQ multiplex PCR, and TCRdb's table has in-frame clones only and misses some. The table includes about 50,000 clones, over 90% detected once. The sequencing used CD4+ or CD8+ T cells sorted from blood, collected in a trial of the OX40 agonist ivuxolimab. These receptors all stem from an adult with an advanced solid tumor such as melanoma, head and neck, liver or kidney cancer.

The V gene is TRBV27, the J gene TRBJ2-5; D not resolved. The germline V gene encodes CDR1 MNHEY and CDR2 SMNVEV (reference sequence). With 7 bases removed from V and 4 bases from J, the gap between germline ends came to 7 bases. The CDR3 is 11 residues long. The CDR3 sequence: CASTWGETQYF. DNA of the CDR3: TGTGCCAGCACGTGGGGAGAGACCCAGTACTTC.

V is TRBV5-1 and J is TRBJ2-7, with a possible D match to TRBD1 (5 bases). V lost 4 bases, J lost 4 bases, and 12 bases lay in between. This CDR3 has 13 residues. Germline values: CDR1 SGHRS, CDR2 YFSETQ. CDR3 DNA: TGCGCCAGCAGCCCCCTGACAGCTTACGAGCAGTACTTC. This sequence encodes CASSPLTAYEQYF.

The chain combines TRBV5-1 with TRBJ2-7, with D possibly matching TRBD2 (6 bases). Germline CDR1 reads SGHRS; CDR2 reads YFSETQ. The CDR3 covers 15 residues. Between the trimmed V and J ends, which lost 1 base and 2 bases, there was a span of 13 bases. This chain's CDR3 is CASSLSQGGPYEQYF. The CDR3 nucleotides are TGCGCCAGCAGCTTGAGTCAGGGAGGACCCTACGAGCAGTACTTC.

The chain carries TRBV5-6 and TRBJ1-2; possible D gene TRBD1, 5 bases. The CDR3 has 14 residues. The germline V gene has CDR1 SGHDT and CDR2 YYEEEE. V lost 0 bases to trimming and J lost 1 base, with 7 bases between them. CDR3 sequence (DNA): TGTGCCAGCAGCTTGGTTCAGGGTAACTATGGCTACACCTTC. Protein sequence: CASSLVQGNYGYTF.

With regard to this clone: Other nucleotide sequences in the sample specify the same CDR3. V usage is TRBV28 and J usage is TRBJ2-2, with no clear D. The CDR3 is 13 amino acids. The V end was cut by 3 bases, the J end by 3 bases, with 5 bases between. The germline CDR1 and CDR2 sequences are MDHEN and SYDVKM. This CDR3 reads CASSFTDTGELFF. In DNA form, the CDR3 reads TGTGCCAGCAGTTTTACGGACACCGGGGAGCTGTTTTTT. The whole variable domain, filled in from reference TRBV28 and TRBJ2-2, reads DVKVTQSSRYLVKRTGEKVFLECVQDMDHENMFWYRQDPGLGLRLIYFSYDVKMKEKGDIPEGYSVSREKKERFSLILESASTNQTSMYLCASSFTDTGELFFGEGSRLTVL.

This clone was observed a handful of times. In DNA, the CDR3 is TGTGCCAGCAGCCTCCTTAGGGGCTCAGTCTACGAGCAGTACTTC. As protein: CASSLLRGSVYEQYF. This chain connects TRBV5-4 to TRBJ2-7, with a tentative D call TRBD1 (5 bases). The CDR3 has 15 residues. V lost 4 bases to trimming and J lost 3 bases, with 17 bases between them. Germline loops: CDR1 SGHNT, CDR2 YYREEE (reference sequence).

The rearrangement uses TRBV11-3 and TRBJ2-7; 9 bases are a match to TRBD1. Trimming took 5 bases from V and 6 from J; bases not matched to a gene: 11. Per the germline V gene, CDR1 is SGHNT and CDR2 is YENEEA. The CDR3 runs 15 residues. DNA for the CDR3: TGTGCCAGCAGCCCCCCCTGGACAGGGGAGGGCGAGCAGTACTTC. It is translated as CASSPPWTGEGEQYF.

The chain links TRBV27 to TRBJ2-5; unclear D gene. This CDR3 comprises 15 residues. Germline V gene lookup returns CDR1 MNHEY and CDR2 SMNVEV (reference sequence). Trimming took 5 bases from V and 5 from J, leaving 18 bases between them. CDR3 sequence (DNA): TGTGCCAGCAGTAAACAACGGAGCGTCTTGGAGACCCAGTACTTC. Translated: CASSKQRSVLETQYF.